This T cell receptor (beta chain) appears in the sequencing data of a study of PD-1 blockade in classical Hodgkin lymphoma. The method was immunoSEQ multiplex PCR; TCRdb's version includes in-frame clones alone and lacks a portion of them. The sample lists some 39,000 clones, around 80% occurring once. Trimming took 3 bases from V and 1 from J, leaving 7 bases between them. CDR3 length equals 14 residues. Per germline, CDR1 ENHRY and CDR2 SYGVKD. The time point: cycle 4 day 1 (C4D1), after less than 7 weeks of nivolumab. Brentuximab vedotin exposure varied, and every patient relapsed after autologous stem cell transplantation. About this clone: The antigen remains undetermined.

Overall study findings and caveats: Patients were excluded if nivolumab began under 1 year after ASCT (the autologous transplant). The study found that TCR diversity rose significantly by C4D1 in CD4+ but not CD8+ cells.

V is TRBV10-3 and J is TRBJ1-5, with D unresolved. This receptor was taken from a human donor with classical Hodgkin lymphoma. The material sequenced was peripheral blood mononuclear cells (PBMCs), taken before the fourth cycle of nivolumab. The CDR3 DNA reads as TGTGCCATCAGTGATAGGGAGAGCAATCAGCCCCAGCATTTT. Its protein is CAISDRESNQPQHF.